The 26 T cell receptor beta chains presented below share a single source sample, sequenced in a study of radiotherapy plus CTLA-4 blockade in lung cancer. Only in-frame clones appear in the TCRdb table, and some are missing; sequencing was by immunoSEQ multiplex PCR. The repertoire holds approximately 85,000 clones, roughly 86% seen once, with about 2% in the top ten. Source: peripheral blood, taken from a patient treated with radiotherapy plus ipilimumab. These receptors came from a human donor with non-small cell lung cancer who had a partial response to radiotherapy plus ipilimumab.

The chain is built from TRBV30 and TRBJ2-7, with 7 bases fitting TRBD1. The V and J ends lost 5 bases and 0 bases, in that order; junction bases with no gene match: 4. This CDR3 is 13 amino acids long. Germline lookup yields CDR1 GTSNPN and CDR2 SVGIG (reference sequence). The CDR3 spells CAWYDRVSYEQYF. The CDR3 coding sequence is TGTGCCTGGTATGACAGGGTCTCCTACGAGCAGTACTTC.

The chain links TRBV29-1 to TRBJ2-1, with D perhaps matching TRBD1 (5 bases). The CDR3 loop spans 11 amino acids. Trimming pared 5 bases from V and 7 bases from J, leaving 9 bases between. CDR1 is SQVTM, CDR2 ANQGSEA, per germline. CDR3 protein: CSVRRVNEQFF. In nucleotides, the CDR3 is TGCAGCGTTCGCAGGGTAAATGAGCAGTTCTTC.

The chain employs TRBV27 and TRBJ1-6; tentative D call: TRBD1 (5 bases). Germline values: CDR1 MNHEY, CDR2 SMNVEV (reference sequence). The CDR3 totals 14 residues. V was shortened by 2 bases and J by 14 bases, with 16 bases between the two germline ends. CDR3 nucleotides: TGTGCCAGCAGTTTACTCGATCCCGCACAGGCCCTCCACTTT. Translated: CASSLLDPAQALHF.

The chain recombines TRBV28 with TRBJ2-7; TRBD2 matches 11 bases. Trimming took 3 bases from V and 2 from J; bases not matched to a gene: 3. This CDR3 comprises 15 residues. Germline V gene data show CDR1 as MDHEN and CDR2 as SYDVKM. The CDR3 sequence: CASSFRGLAAYEQYF. In DNA, the CDR3 is TGTGCCAGCAGTTTTCGGGGACTAGCGGCCTACGAGCAGTACTTC.

This clone was counted once. The rearrangement uses TRBV6-1 and TRBJ1-2; no reliable D call. This CDR3 region has 12 residues. Trimming removed 3 bases at V and 10 bases at J, with 12 bases between. In germline, CDR1 is MNHNS, CDR2 SASEGT. In nucleotides, the CDR3 is TGTGCCAGCAGTGAGAACTTACTCCTCTACACCTTC. This translates into CASSENLLLYTF.

The rearrangement joins TRBV6-1 to TRBJ2-7, with TRBD1 as a possible D gene (6 bases). V was cut by 4 bases and J by 6 bases, with 10 bases left in between. This CDR3 contains 12 residues. Looked up from germline, CDR1 is MNHNS and CDR2 is SASEGT. This chain's CDR3 is CASSALQGEQYF. DNA for the CDR3: TGTGCCAGCAGTGCGCTACAGGGCGAGCAGTACTTC.

The J gene is TRBJ1-3, the V gene TRBV7-3; possibly TRBD1 for D (6 bases). Trimming took 5 bases from V and 4 from J, leaving 12 bases between them. The germline V gene encodes CDR1 SGHTA and CDR2 FQGTGA. This CDR3 has 14 residues. Written as DNA, the CDR3 is TGTGCCAGCAGCCTTACAGGGTCCGGAAACACCATATATTTT. Amino acids: CASSLTGSGNTIYF.

The CDR3 DNA sequence: TGTGCCAGTAGTCCAGAACTATCGGCAGAGCAGTACTTC. Protein: CASSPELSAEQYF. The gene calls are TRBV19 and TRBJ2-7, with unresolved D. CDR3 length: 13 residues. Germline V gives CDR1 LNHDA, CDR2 SQIVND (reference sequence). With 5 bases removed from V and 7 bases from J, the gap between germline ends came to 15 bases.

The chain employs TRBV28 and TRBJ2-7; 11 bases agree with TRBD2. The CDR3 sequence is 17 residues long. Germline CDR1 is MDHEN and CDR2 is SYDVKM. V dropped 7 bases and J dropped 0; count of bases not matched to a gene: 11. CDR3 loop: CASTPSLGLAASYEQYF. CDR3 DNA: TGTGCCAGCACCCCCAGTTTGGGACTAGCGGCCTCCTACGAGCAGTACTTC.

This sequence joins TRBV19 and TRBJ2-4, with D maybe TRBD2 (5 bases). V shed 0 bases and J shed 6 bases, with 12 bases lying between them. The CDR3 is made up of 15 amino acids. The germline V gene encodes CDR1 LNHDA and CDR2 SQIVND (reference sequence). The CDR3 coding sequence is TGTGCCAGTAGTATAGAAGGGTACGAGGGAAACATTCAGTACTTC. Protein: CASSIEGYEGNIQYF.

The V gene is TRBV28, the J gene TRBJ1-5; no firm D call. From germline, CDR1 is MDHEN and CDR2 SYDVKM. Trimming stripped 8 bases from V and 0 bases from J, with 23 bases between. The CDR3 is 18 amino acids. CDR3 DNA sequence: TGTGCCAGCCACCCCGCGTGGGGAGGTCAATATAGCAATCAGCCCCAGCATTTT. Translated, it gives CASHPAWGGQYSNQPQHF.

The chain combines TRBV7-3 with TRBJ2-2, with 8 bases lining up with TRBD2. CDR1 and CDR2 from the germline V gene are SGHTA and FQGTGA. The V gene end was trimmed by 6 bases and the J gene end by 2 bases; junction bases not matched to a gene: 8. The CDR3 is 16 amino acids. CDR3 sequence: CASRKIGGDNTGELFF. CDR3 in DNA: TGTGCCAGCAGGAAGATCGGGGGGGACAACACCGGGGAGCTGTTTTTT.

This sequence joins TRBV9 and TRBJ1-4, with 7 bases aligning to TRBD1. V trimming: 4 bases; J trimming: 8 bases; junction bases outside the gene matches: 8. The CDR3 runs to 14 residues. The germline V gene has CDR1 SGDLS and CDR2 YYNGEE. The chain's CDR3 is CASSSRQGGEKLFF. The DNA for the CDR3 is TGTGCCAGCAGCTCCCGCCAGGGGGGCGAAAAACTGTTTTTT.

The gene calls are TRBV7-9 and TRBJ1-4; possibly TRBD1 for D (6 bases). The CDR3 totals 14 residues. The germline V gene encodes CDR1 SEHNR and CDR2 FQNEAQ (reference sequence). V was cut by 1 base and J by 3 bases, with 6 bases left in between. This CDR3 is CASSLGTANEKLFF. As DNA, the CDR3 is TGTGCCAGCAGCTTAGGGACAGCTAATGAAAAACTGTTTTTT.

V gene TRBV29-1 combines with J gene TRBJ2-2, with a weak D call TRBD2 (6 bases). This CDR3 has 15 amino acids. CDR1 is SQVTM and CDR2 is ANQGSEA in the germline V gene. The V and J ends lost 4 bases and 0 bases respectively, with 12 bases between them. The CDR3 DNA is TGCAGCGTTGCGCGGGGCGGACCGAACACCGGGGAGCTGTTTTTT. Translation: CSVARGGPNTGELFF.

The gene calls are TRBV11-2 and TRBJ1-2, with 8 positions matching TRBD1. With 0 bases clipped from V and 4 bases from J, the junction kept 7 bases outside the gene matches. Germline V gives CDR1 SGHAT, CDR2 FQNNGV. The CDR3 sequence is 16 residues long. In DNA form, the CDR3 reads TGTGCCAGCAGCTTAGATACAACAGGGGGGGTCTATGGCTACACCTTC. It codes for CASSLDTTGGVYGYTF. Combining the CDR3 with reference TRBV11-2 and TRBJ1-2 gives the whole variable domain EAGVAQSPRYKIIEKRQSVAFWCNPISGHATLYWYQQILGQGPKLLIQFQNNGVVDDSQLPKDRFSAERLKGVDSTLKIQPAKLEDSAVYLCASSLDTTGGVYGYTFGSGTRLTVV.

The J gene is TRBJ1-5, the V gene TRBV28; D gene unclear. V dropped 6 bases and J dropped 5 bases, with 14 bases sitting between them. The CDR3 contains 14 residues. Germline-derived CDR1 and CDR2 are MDHEN and SYDVKM. The CDR3 reads CASSNVVGDQPQHF. DNA for the CDR3: TGTGCCAGCAGCAACGTGGTCGGGGATCAGCCCCAGCATTTT. The whole variable domain, filled in from reference TRBV28 and TRBJ1-5, reads DVKVTQSSRYLVKRTGEKVFLECVQDMDHENMFWYRQDPGLGLRLIYFSYDVKMKEKGDIPEGYSVSREKKERFSLILESASTNQTSMYLCASSNVVGDQPQHFGDGTRLSIL.

The CDR3 sequence is CASSIRDGPYNEQFF. The CDR3 DNA reads TGTGCCAGCAGTATTCGGGATGGCCCCTACAATGAGCAGTTCTTC. The chain uses TRBV27 and TRBJ2-1; a possible D gene is TRBD2 (5 bases). This CDR3 comprises 15 residues. The V end lost 5 bases, the J end lost 2 bases, and 13 bases lay between the germline ends. Germline values: CDR1 MNHEY, CDR2 SMNVEV (reference sequence).

J is TRBJ2-7 and V is TRBV19, with a weak D call TRBD2 (5 bases). V was shortened by 2 bases and J by 1 base, with 12 bases between the two germline ends. Germline CDR1 LNHDA, CDR2 SQIVND (reference sequence). The CDR3 is 15 residues long. CDR3 coding DNA: TGTGCCAGTAGTATAAAGGCGGGCGGATCCTACGAGCAGTACGTC. Translating gives CASSIKAGGSYEQYV.

The CDR3 coding sequence is TGTGCCAGCAGTGAACAGGGTCTCGGACAGCCCCAGCATTTT. Translated, it gives CASSEQGLGQPQHF. The V gene is TRBV2, the J gene TRBJ1-5; possibly TRBD1 for D (5 bases). Between the trimmed V and J ends, which lost 2 bases and 7 bases, there was a span of 12 bases. The CDR3 has 14 residues. Germline V gene lookup returns CDR1 SNHLY and CDR2 FYNNEI.

The rearrangement links TRBV11-2 to TRBJ2-7; D may be TRBD2 (6 bases). Trimming stripped 0 bases from V and 6 bases from J, with 15 bases between. The CDR3 contains 15 residues. Germline V gene sequence: CDR1 SGHAT, CDR2 FQNNGV. CDR3 sequence: CASSLEGGKISEQYV. CDR3 bases: TGTGCCAGCAGCTTAGAGGGCGGGAAGATCTCCGAGCAGTACGTC.

The V call is TRBV6-1, the J call TRBJ2-3; the D gene is possibly TRBD1 (6 bases). This CDR3 has 13 amino acids. Germline V gene sequence: CDR1 MNHNS, CDR2 SASEGT. Trimming took 5 bases from V and 5 from J, leaving 11 bases between them. The CDR3 sequence is CASSRQDRDTQYF. CDR3 coding DNA: TGTGCCAGCAGTCGACAGGATCGAGATACGCAGTATTTT.

The V and J genes are TRBV7-2 and TRBJ1-1; D unresolved. The CDR3 length is 14 residues. V was clipped by 3 bases and J by 5 bases, with 13 bases between them. Germline V gene sequence: CDR1 SGHTA, CDR2 FQGNSA. CDR3: CASSFEGGGTEAFF. CDR3 in DNA: TGTGCCAGCAGCTTCGAAGGAGGAGGGACTGAAGCTTTCTTT.

This sequence joins TRBV20-1 and TRBJ2-1, with D possibly being TRBD1 (6 bases). The CDR3 length is 11 residues. V was cut by 2 bases and J by 16 bases, with 15 bases left in between. Germline lookup yields CDR1 DFQATT and CDR2 SNEGSKA (reference sequence). The CDR3 DNA is TGCAGTGCTAGAAGGACAGCCGAACCCTTCTTC. Protein product: CSARRTAEPFF.

The chain employs TRBV29-1 and TRBJ2-7, with 9 bases matching TRBD1. The length of the CDR3 is 17 residues. The V segment lost 5 bases and the J segment 0 bases; nucleotides outside the gene matches: 14. CDR1 and CDR2 from the germline V gene are SQVTM and ANQGSEA. The CDR3 spells CSVRVPGQGQSSYEQYV. CDR3 in DNA: TGCAGCGTTAGAGTCCCGGGACAGGGACAGAGCTCCTACGAGCAGTACGTC.

This chain uses TRBV27 with TRBJ1-6, with TRBD1 as a possible D gene (6 bases). This CDR3 is built from 15 residues. V dropped 8 bases and J dropped 6 bases, with 17 bases sitting between them. Germline V lookup: CDR1 MNHEY, CDR2 SMNVEV (reference sequence). In nucleotides, the CDR3 is TGTGCCAGCCCCCGCGGGGGCATAAGTAATTCACCCCTCCACTTT. It specifies CASPRGGISNSPLHF.